These T cell receptor beta chains were read from a single sample in a study of T-cell reconstitution after alpha-beta-depleted transplantation in children. TCRdb ran MiXCR on the PCR reads and lists one entry per CDR3 protein. The data show hundreds of thousands of distinct CDR3 sequences, roughly 13% seen once. The source was PBMCs, collected from the stem cell graft. All receptors derive from a human donor who donated a stem cell graft to a child with Fanconi anemia. The CDR3 runs from the conserved cysteine through the conserved F or W. Fields, in order: V gene, clone size, J gene, D gene, CDR3 protein, CDR3 DNA. D genes are given only for firm matches. Clone size is shown for a subset of rows, as once, few, many or a class of expanded clone.

TRBV3-1	-	TRBJ1-4	TRBD1	CASSQAEGTESEKLFF	TGTGCCAGCAGCCAAGCCGAAGGGACAGAGTCTGAAAAACTGTTTTTT
TRBV5-6	few	TRBJ2-5	-	CASSLGAIQETQYF	TGTGCCAGCAGCTTGGGGGCAATCCAAGAGACCCAGTACTTC
TRBV5-1	-	TRBJ1-1	-	CASSHDPEGTEAFF	TGCGCCAGCAGCCATGATCCCGAGGGCACTGAAGCTTTCTTT
TRBV9	-	TRBJ2-1	TRBD2	CASSVGAGGRSEQFF	TGTGCCAGCAGCGTAGGGGCGGGGGGTCGGAGTGAGCAGTTCTTC
TRBV5-6	few	TRBJ2-5	TRBD1	CASSLAGTGPGAETQYF	TGTGCCAGCAGCTTGGCCGGGACAGGGCCTGGGGCGGAGACCCAGTACTTC
TRBV12-3/TRBV12-4	many	TRBJ1-1	TRBD1	CASSRTGWDTEAFF	TGTGCCAGCAGTAGGACAGGGTGGGACACTGAAGCTTTCTTT
TRBV11-2	-	TRBJ2-7	-	CASSLISSYEQYF	TGTGCCAGCAGCTTAATTTCGTCCTACGAGCAGTACTTC
TRBV4-3	-	TRBJ2-7	TRBD2	CASSQDWDYSYEQYF	TGCGCCAGCAGCCAAGATTGGGACTACTCCTACGAGCAGTACTTC
TRBV6-6	many	TRBJ2-1	-	CASSYAGNEQFF	TGTGCCAGCAGCTACGCGGGGAATGAGCAGTTCTTC
TRBV20-1	-	TRBJ2-7	-	CSARDIGNEQYF	TGCAGTGCCCGGGACATCGGGAACGAGCAGTACTTC
TRBV28	many	TRBJ1-1	-	CASSLGIMNTEAFF	TGTGCCAGCAGTTTGGGCATAATGAACACTGAAGCTTTCTTT
TRBV7-9	few	TRBJ2-2	TRBD1	CASSLGQGVTGELFF	TGTGCCAGCAGCTTAGGACAGGGAGTCACCGGGGAGCTGTTTTTT